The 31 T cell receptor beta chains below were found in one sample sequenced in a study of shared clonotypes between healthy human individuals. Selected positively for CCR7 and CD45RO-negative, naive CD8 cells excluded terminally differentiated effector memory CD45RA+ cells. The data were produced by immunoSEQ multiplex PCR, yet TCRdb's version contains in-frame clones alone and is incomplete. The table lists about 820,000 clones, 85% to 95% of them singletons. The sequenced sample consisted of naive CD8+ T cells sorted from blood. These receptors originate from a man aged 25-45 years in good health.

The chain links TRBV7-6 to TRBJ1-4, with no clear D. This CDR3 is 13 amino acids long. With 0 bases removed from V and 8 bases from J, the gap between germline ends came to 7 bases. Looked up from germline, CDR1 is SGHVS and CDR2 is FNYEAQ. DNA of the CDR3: TGTGCCAGCAGCTTAGCGGGAGAAGAAAAACTGTTTTTT. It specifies CASSLAGEEKLFF.

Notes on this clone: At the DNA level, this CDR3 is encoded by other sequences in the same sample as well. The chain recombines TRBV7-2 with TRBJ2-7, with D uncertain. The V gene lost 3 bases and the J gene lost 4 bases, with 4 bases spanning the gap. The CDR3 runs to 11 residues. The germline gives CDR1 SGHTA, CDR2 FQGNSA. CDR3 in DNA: TGTGCCAGCAGCTTTTCATACGAGCAGTACTTC. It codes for CASSFSYEQYF.

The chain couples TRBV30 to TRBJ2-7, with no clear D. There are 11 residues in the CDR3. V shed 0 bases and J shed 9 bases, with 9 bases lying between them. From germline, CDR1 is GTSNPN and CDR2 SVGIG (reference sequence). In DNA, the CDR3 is TGTGCCTGGAGTGTCGGATGGGGGCAGTACTTC. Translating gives CAWSVGWGQYF.

CDR3 in DNA: TGTGCCAGCAGCGGGGGTGAGAGCTCCTACGAGCAGTACTTC. The encoded protein is CASSGGESSYEQYF. V gene TRBV9 combines with J gene TRBJ2-7; D call uncertain. V was shortened by 3 bases and J by 0 bases, with 10 bases between the two germline ends. The CDR3 runs 14 residues. Germline CDR1 and CDR2: SGDLS and YYNGEE. The entire variable domain, with the rest obtained from reference TRBV9 and TRBJ2-7, is as follows: DSGVTQTPKHLITATGQRVTLRCSPRSGDLSVYWYQQSLDQGLQFLIQYYNGEERAKGNILERFSAQQFPDLHSELNLSSLELGDSALYFCASSGGESSYEQYFGPGTRLTVT.

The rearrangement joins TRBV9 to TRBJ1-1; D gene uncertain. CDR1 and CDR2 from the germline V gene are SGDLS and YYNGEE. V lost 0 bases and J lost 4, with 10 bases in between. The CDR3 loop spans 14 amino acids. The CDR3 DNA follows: TGTGCCAGCAGCGTAGACGGATCCCCCACTGAAGCTTTCTTT. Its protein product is CASSVDGSPTEAFF.

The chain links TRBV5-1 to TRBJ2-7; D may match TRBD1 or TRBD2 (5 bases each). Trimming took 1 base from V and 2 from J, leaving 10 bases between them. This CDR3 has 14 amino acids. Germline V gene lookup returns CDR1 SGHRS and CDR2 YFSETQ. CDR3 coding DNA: TGCGCCAGCAGCTTGAGGGACGCAACCTACGAGCAGTACTTC. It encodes CASSLRDATYEQYF. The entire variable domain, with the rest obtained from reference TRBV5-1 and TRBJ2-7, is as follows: KAGVTQTPRYLIKTRGQQVTLSCSPISGHRSVSWYQQTPGQGLQFLFEYFSETQRNKGNFPGRFSGRQFSNSRSEMNVSTLELGDSALYLCASSLRDATYEQYFGPGTRLTVT.

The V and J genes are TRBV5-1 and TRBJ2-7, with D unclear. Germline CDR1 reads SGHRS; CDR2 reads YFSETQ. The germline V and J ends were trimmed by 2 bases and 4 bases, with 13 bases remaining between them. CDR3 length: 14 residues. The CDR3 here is CASSFEQSDYEQYF. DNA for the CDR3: TGCGCCAGCAGCTTCGAACAGAGCGATTACGAGCAGTACTTC.

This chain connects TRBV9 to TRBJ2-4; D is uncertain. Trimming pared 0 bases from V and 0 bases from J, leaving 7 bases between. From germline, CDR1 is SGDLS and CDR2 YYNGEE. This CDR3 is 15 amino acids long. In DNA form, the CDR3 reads TGTGCCAGCAGCGTAGGATACGTAGCCAAAAACATTCAGTACTTC. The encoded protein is CASSVGYVAKNIQYF.

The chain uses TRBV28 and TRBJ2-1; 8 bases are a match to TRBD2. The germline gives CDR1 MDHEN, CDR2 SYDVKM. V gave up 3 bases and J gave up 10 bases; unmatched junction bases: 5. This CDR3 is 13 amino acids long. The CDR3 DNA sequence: TGTGCCAGCAGTTTCCTCATAGCGGGAGAGCAGTTCTTC. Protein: CASSFLIAGEQFF.

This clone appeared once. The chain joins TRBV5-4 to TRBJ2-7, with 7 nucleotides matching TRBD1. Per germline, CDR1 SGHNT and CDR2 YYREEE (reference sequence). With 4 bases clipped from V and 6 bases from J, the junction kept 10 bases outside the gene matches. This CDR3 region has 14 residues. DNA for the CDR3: TGTGCCAGCAGCGGGTCGACAGGGAATGCCGAGCAGTACTTC. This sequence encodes CASSGSTGNAEQYF.

The CDR3 DNA reads as TGTGCCAGCAGCCAATGGGGGGGACATAGCAATCAGCCCCAGCATTTT. It translates to CASSQWGGHSNQPQHF. The V gene is TRBV16, the J gene TRBJ1-5, with D perhaps matching TRBD1 (6 bases). The CDR3 extends over 16 amino acids. V lost 1 base and J lost 0, with 10 bases in between. Looked up from germline, CDR1 is KGHSY and CDR2 is FQNENV.

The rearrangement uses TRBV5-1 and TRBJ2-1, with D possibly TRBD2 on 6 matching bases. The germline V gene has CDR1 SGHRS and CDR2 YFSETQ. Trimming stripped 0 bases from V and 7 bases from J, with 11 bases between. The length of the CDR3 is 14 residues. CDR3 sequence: CASSLDWRENEQFF. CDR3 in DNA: TGCGCCAGCAGCTTGGATTGGAGGGAAAATGAGCAGTTCTTC.

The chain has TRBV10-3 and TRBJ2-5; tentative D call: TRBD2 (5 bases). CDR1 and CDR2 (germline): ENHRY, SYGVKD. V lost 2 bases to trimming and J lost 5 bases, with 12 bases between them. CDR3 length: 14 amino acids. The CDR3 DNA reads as TGTGCCATCAGTGAGGCGGGCAGTACCGAGACCCAGTACTTC. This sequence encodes CAISEAGSTETQYF.

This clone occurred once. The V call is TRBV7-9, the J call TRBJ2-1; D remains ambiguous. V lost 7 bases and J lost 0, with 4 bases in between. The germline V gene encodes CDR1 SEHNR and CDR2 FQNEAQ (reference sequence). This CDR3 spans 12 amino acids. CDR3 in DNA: TGTGCCAGCACGCGCTCCTACAATGAGCAGTTCTTC. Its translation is CASTRSYNEQFF.

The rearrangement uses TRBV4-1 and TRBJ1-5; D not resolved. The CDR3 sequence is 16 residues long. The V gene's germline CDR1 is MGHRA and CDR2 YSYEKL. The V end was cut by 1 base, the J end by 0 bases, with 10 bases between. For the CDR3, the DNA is TGCGCCAGCAGCCAAGCAACGGAATATAGCAATCAGCCCCAGCATTTT. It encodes CASSQATEYSNQPQHF.

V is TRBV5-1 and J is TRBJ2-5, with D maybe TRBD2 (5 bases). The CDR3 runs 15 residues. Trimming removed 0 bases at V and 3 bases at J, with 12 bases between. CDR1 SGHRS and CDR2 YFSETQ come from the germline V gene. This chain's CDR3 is CASSLAGMGKETQYF. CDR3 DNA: TGCGCCAGCAGCTTGGCCGGGATGGGGAAAGAGACCCAGTACTTC.

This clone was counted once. The CDR3 DNA sequence: TGTGCCAGCACCCCCCCCAGGGCAAGGGCGGGAGGGGCCAACGTCCTGACTTTC. This encodes CASTPPRARAGGANVLTF. The V call is TRBV5-6, the J call TRBJ2-6; TRBD2 is a possible D gene (6 bases). The ends were cut back, 6 bases at V and 4 bases at J, with 23 bases in the middle. CDR3 length: 18 amino acids. In germline, CDR1 is SGHDT, CDR2 YYEEEE.

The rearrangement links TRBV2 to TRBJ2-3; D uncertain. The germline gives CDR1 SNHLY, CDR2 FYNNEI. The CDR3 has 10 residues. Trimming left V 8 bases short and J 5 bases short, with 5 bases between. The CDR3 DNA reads TGTGCCAGCGCAGGAGATACGCAGTATTTT. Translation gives CASAGDTQYF.

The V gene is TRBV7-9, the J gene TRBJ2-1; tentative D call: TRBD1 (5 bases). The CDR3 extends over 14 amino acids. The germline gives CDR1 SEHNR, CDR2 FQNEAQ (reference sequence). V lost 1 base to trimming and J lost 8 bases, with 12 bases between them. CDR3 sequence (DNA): TGTGCCAGCAGCTTAGAGGGGTGGGGCCATGAGCAGTTCTTC. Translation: CASSLEGWGHEQFF.

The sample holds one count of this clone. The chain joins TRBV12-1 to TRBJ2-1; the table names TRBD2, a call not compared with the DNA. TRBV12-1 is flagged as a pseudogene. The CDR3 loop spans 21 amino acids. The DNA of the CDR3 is TGTGCCAGCAGCCCTGGGCGTTCGGGCGGGAGGGCCGTCCACCGCTTGAATGAGCAGTTCTTC. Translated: CASSPGRSGGRAVHRLNEQFF.

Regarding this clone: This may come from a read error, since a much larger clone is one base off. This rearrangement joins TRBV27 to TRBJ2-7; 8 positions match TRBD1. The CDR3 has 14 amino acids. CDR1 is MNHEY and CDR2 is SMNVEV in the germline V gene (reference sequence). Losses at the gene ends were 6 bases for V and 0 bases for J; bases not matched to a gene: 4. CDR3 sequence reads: CASSGQGGSYEQYF. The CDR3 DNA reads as TGTGCCAGCAGCGGACAGGGAGGCTCCTACGAGCAGTACTTC.

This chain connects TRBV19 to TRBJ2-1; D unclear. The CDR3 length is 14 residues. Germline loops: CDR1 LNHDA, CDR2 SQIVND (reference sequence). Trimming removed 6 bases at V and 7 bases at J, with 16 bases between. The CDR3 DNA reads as TGTGCCAGTAGCGTGGACCCCTTGGGGAATGAGCAGTTCTTC. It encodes CASSVDPLGNEQFF.

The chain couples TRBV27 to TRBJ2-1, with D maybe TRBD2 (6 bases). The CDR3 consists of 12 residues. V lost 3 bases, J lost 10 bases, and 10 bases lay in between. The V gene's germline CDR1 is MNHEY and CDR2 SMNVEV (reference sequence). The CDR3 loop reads CASSFGREEQFF. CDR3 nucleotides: TGTGCCAGCAGTTTCGGGCGGGAAGAGCAGTTCTTC.

The CDR3 DNA reads as TGTGCCAGCAGCCCCCAGAGGGAGATCGTGTACGAGCAGTACTTC. The encoded protein is CASSPQREIVYEQYF. This chain uses TRBV7-2 with TRBJ2-7; D may be TRBD2 (5 bases). The V end was cut by 5 bases, the J end by 4 bases, with 18 bases between. Germline CDR1 SGHTA, CDR2 FQGNSA. The CDR3 is 15 residues long. Full variable domain (outside the CDR3, taken from reference TRBV7-2 and TRBJ2-7): GAGVSQSPSNKVTEKGKDVELRCDPISGHTALYWYRQSLGQGLEFLIYFQGNSAPDKSGLPSDRFSAERTGGSVSTLTIQRTQQEDSAVYLCASSPQREIVYEQYFGPGTRLTVT.

The CDR3 protein is CASRPPESGGYYGYTF. CDR3 nucleotides: TGTGCCAGCCGCCCTCCTGAGAGTGGTGGTTACTATGGCTACACCTTC. The chain uses TRBV7-9 and TRBJ1-2, with D unclear. This CDR3 region has 16 residues. Trimming cost V 8 bases and J 3 bases, with 22 bases left between them. Looked up from germline, CDR1 is SEHNR and CDR2 is FQNEAQ (reference sequence).

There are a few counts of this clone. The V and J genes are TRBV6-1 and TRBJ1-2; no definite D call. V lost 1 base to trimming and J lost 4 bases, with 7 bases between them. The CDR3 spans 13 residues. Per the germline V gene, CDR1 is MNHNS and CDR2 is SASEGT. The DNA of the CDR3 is TGTGCCAGCAGTGAAGATATAGGCTATGGCTACACCTTC. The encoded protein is CASSEDIGYGYTF.

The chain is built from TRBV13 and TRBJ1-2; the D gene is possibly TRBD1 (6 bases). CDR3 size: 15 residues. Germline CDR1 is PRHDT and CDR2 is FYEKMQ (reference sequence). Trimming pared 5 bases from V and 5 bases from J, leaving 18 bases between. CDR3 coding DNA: TGTGCCAGCAGCCCCGGGACACTCGGTCTATATGGCTACACCTTC. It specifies CASSPGTLGLYGYTF. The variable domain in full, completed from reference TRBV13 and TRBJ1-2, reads AAGVIQSPRHLIKEKRETATLKCYPIPRHDTVYWYQQGPGQDPQFLISFYEKMQSDKGSIPDRFSAQQFSDYHSELNMSSLELGDSALYFCASSPGTLGLYGYTFGSGTRLTVV.

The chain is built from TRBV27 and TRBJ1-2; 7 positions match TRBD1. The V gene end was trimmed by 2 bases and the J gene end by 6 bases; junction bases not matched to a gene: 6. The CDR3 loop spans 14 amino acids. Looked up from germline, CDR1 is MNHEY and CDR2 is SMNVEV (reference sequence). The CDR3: CASSLPGQVDGYTF. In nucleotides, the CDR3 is TGTGCCAGCAGTTTACCCGGACAGGTTGATGGCTACACCTTC.

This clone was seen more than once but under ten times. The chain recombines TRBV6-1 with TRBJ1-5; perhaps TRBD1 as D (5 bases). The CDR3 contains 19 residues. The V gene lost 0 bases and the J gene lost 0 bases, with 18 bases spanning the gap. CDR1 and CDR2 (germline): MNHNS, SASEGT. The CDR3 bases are TGTGCCAGCAGTGAAGCGCTAGGGGCCAGACTCTATAGCAATCAGCCCCAGCATTTT. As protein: CASSEALGARLYSNQPQHF.

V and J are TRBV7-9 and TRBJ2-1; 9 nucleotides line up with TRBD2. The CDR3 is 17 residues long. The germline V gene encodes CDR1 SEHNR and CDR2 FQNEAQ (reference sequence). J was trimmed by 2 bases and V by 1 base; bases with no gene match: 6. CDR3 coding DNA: TGTGCCAGCAGCTTAGGGCTAGCGGGATATACCTACAATGAGCAGTTCTTC. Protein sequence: CASSLGLAGYTYNEQFF.

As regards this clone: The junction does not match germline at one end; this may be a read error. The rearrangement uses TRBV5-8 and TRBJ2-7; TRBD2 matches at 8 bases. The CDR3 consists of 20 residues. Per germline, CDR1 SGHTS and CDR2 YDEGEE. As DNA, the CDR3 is TGTGCCAGCAGCTTGGTCCCGCATATCAGCGGGAGCCCCATCTCCCACGAGCAGTACTTC. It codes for CASSLVPHISGSPISHEQYF.